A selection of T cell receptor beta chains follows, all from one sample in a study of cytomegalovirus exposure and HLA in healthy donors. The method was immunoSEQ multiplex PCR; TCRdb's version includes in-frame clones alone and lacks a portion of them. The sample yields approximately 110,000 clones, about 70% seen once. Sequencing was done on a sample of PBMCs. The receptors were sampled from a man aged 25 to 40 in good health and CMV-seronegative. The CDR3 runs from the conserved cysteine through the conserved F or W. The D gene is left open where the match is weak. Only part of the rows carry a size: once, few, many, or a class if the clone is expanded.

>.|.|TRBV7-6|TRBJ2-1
CASSLASVPNEQFF
TGTGCCAGCAGCTTAGCCAGCGTACCCAATGAGCAGTTCTTC
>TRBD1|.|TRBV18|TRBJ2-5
CASSPRDRGSETQYF
TGTGCCAGCTCCCCGCGGGACAGGGGTTCGGAGACCCAGTACTTC
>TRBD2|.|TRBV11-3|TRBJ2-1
CASSLRAGGTYNEQFF
TGTGCCAGCAGCTTAAGAGCGGGAGGGACCTACAATGAGCAGTTCTTC
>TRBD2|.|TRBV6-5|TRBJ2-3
CASSSKLAGFTDTQYF
TGTGCCAGCAGTTCCAAACTAGCGGGCTTCACAGATACGCAGTATTTT
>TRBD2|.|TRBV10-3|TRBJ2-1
CATKQRELNEQFF
TGTGCCACCAAACAGCGGGAGCTCAATGAGCAGTTCTTC
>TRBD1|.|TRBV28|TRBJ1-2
CASSLPQGAEGYTF
TGTGCCAGCAGTTTACCACAGGGGGCGGAAGGCTACACCTTC
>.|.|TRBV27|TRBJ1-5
CASSLRRNQPQHF
TGTGCCAGCAGTTTGAGGCGCAATCAGCCCCAGCATTTT
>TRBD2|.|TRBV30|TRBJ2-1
CAWSEASGNNEQFF
TGTGCCTGGAGTGAGGCTAGCGGGAACAATGAGCAGTTCTTC
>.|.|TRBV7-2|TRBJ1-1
CASSLTGELNTEAFF
TGTGCCAGCAGCTTAACCGGGGAGCTGAACACTGAAGCTTTCTTT
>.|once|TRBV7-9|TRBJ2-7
CASAREAYEQYF
TGTGCCAGCGCGAGGGAAGCCTACGAGCAGTACTTC
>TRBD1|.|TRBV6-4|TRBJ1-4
CASRVPQGETFEKLFF
TGTGCCAGCAGGGTCCCACAGGGGGAAACCTTTGAAAAACTGTTTTTT
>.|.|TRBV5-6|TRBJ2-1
CASSLASRREQFF
TGTGCCAGCAGCTTGGCCTCGCGGAGGGAGCAGTTCTTC
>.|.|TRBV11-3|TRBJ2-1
CASSPSYRDEQFF
TGTGCCAGCAGCCCCTCGTACCGCGATGAGCAGTTCTTC
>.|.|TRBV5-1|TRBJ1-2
CASSLGSSSVDYGYTF
TGCGCCAGCAGCTTGGGGTCATCCAGCGTCGACTATGGCTACACCTTC
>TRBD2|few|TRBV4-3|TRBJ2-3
CASSQEASGSADTQYF
TGCGCCAGCAGCCAAGAGGCTAGCGGGAGTGCAGATACGCAGTATTTT
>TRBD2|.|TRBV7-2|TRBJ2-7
CASSRSTSGLSYEQYF
TGTGCCAGCAGCCGATCGACTAGCGGGCTGTCCTACGAGCAGTACTTC
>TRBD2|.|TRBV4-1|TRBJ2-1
CASSQDRTSGSWNEQFF
TGCGCCAGCAGCCAAGATCGGACTAGCGGGAGTTGGAATGAGCAGTTCTTC
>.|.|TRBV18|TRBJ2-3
CASSPAAASTDTQYF
TGTGCCAGCTCACCGGCCGCGGCTAGCACAGATACGCAGTATTTT
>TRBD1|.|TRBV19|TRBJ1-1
CASSPPGQGNTEAFF
TGTGCCAGTAGTCCACCGGGACAGGGGAACACTGAAGCTTTCTTT
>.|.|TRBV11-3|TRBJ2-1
CASSLDWGTSGISYNEQFF
TGTGCCAGCAGCTTAGATTGGGGAACCTCAGGGATTTCCTACAATGAGCAGTTCTTC
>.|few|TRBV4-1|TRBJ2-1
CASSKLIGGMDEQFF
TGCGCCAGCAGCAAGCTAATTGGGGGGATGGATGAGCAGTTCTTC
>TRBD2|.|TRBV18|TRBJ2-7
CASSRGLAGRRNEQYF
TGTGCCAGCTCACGCGGACTAGCGGGTCGTCGGAACGAGCAGTACTTC
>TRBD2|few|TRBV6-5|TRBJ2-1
CATRRTSGLGNEQFF
TGTGCCACCAGGAGGACTAGCGGTCTGGGTAATGAGCAGTTCTTC
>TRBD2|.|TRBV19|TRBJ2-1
CASSINTGGENERFF
TGTGCCAGTAGTATTAATACGGGAGGCGAGAATGAGCGGTTCTTC
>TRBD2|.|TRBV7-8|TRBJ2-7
CASSSSGRGYEQYF
TGTGCCAGCAGCTCTAGCGGGAGGGGCTACGAGCAGTACTTC
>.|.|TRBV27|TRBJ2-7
CASSHYEQYF
TGTGCCAGCAGTCACTACGAGCAGTACTTC
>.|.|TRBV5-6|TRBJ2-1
CASSLTQGGFYNEQFF
TGTGCCAGCAGCTTGACGCAGGGGGGTTTCTACAATGAGCAGTTCTTC
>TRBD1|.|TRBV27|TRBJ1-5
CASSRTGGVQPQHF
TGTGCCAGCAGTCGGACAGGGGGCGTTCAGCCCCAGCATTTT
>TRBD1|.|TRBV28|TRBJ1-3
CASSSRGLLGNTIYF
TGTGCCAGCAGTTCCAGGGGGCTGTTGGGAAACACCATATATTTT
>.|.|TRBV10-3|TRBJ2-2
CAMAGQLTRELFF
TGTGCCATGGCGGGACAGCTAACTCGGGAGCTGTTTTTT
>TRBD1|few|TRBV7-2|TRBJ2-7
CASSFSGTGDYEQYF
TGTGCCAGCAGCTTCTCCGGGACAGGGGACTACGAGCAGTACTTC
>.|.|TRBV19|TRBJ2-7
CASRGVGTSYEQYF
TGTGCCAGTAGAGGGGTCGGAACATCCTACGAGCAGTACTTC
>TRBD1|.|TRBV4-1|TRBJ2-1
CASSQDWGTGYNEQFF
TGCGCCAGCAGCCAAGATTGGGGGACAGGGTACAATGAGCAGTTCTTC
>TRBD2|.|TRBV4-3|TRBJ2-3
CASSQGLAGRGTQYF
TGCGCCAGCAGCCAAGGGTTAGCGGGAAGGGGTACGCAGTATTTT
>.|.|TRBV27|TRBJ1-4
CASTHHKKGANEKLFF
TGTGCCAGCACCCATCATAAGAAAGGGGCTAATGAAAAACTGTTTTTT
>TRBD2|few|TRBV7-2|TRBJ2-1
CASSPRGLAGGNEQFF
TGTGCCAGCAGCCCAAGAGGACTAGCGGGGGGGAATGAGCAGTTCTTC
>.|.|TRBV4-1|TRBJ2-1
CASSQVSGNNEQFF
TGCGCCAGCAGCCAAGTGTCGGGAAACAATGAGCAGTTCTTC
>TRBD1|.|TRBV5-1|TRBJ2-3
CASSLEGQGPDTQYF
TGCGCCAGCAGCTTGGAGGGACAGGGACCAGATACGCAGTATTTT
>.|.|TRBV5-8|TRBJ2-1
CASTKPIMSNEQFF
TGTGCCAGCACCAAGCCCATTATGAGCAATGAGCAGTTCTTC
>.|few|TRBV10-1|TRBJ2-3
CASSFQAYTDTQYF
TGCGCCAGCAGCTTCCAGGCATACACAGATACGCAGTATTTT
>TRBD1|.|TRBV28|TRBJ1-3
CASRRGQDSGNTIYF
TGTGCCAGCAGAAGGGGACAGGACTCTGGAAACACCATATATTTT
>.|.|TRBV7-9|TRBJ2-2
CASSLGGAGWRTGELFF
TGTGCCAGCAGCTTAGGCGGGGCAGGGTGGCGTACCGGGGAGCTGTTTTTT
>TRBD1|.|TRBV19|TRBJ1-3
CASSLGQGRSIVIYF
TGTGCCAGTAGTCTCGGACAGGGGAGATCCATTGTAATATATTTT
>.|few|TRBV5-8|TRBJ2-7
CASSLGRFREGEQYF
TGTGCCAGCAGCTTGGGGAGATTTCGAGAAGGCGAGCAGTACTTC
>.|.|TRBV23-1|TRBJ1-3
CASSPRGSGNTIYF
TGCGCCAGCAGTCCGCGGGGATCAGGAAACACCATATATTTT